This TCR beta chain was identified in a study of blood T cell repertoires in COVID-19. The wider study: COVID-19 samples collected from the United States, Italy and Spain covered acute and convalescent phases. Sources were T cells, B-cell-depleted T cells, or PBMCs; the material itself was cDNA or gDNA.

V dropped 6 bases and J dropped 7 bases, with 11 bases sitting between them. The CDR3 length is 13 residues. Germline CDR1 is KGHDR and CDR2 is SFDVKD. Source study methods: From reference gene primer amplification, estimates of nucleated cell counts were derived. Sequencing used immunoSEQ multiplex PCR; TCRdb keeps in-frame clones, though not all of them. The V and J calls and clone size were taken over from that table, and D and trimming were inferred from the DNA. This sample carries tens of thousands of clones, less than 90% of them seen once, and the ten largest clones take about a quarter. V is TRBV24-1 and J is TRBJ1-4; D gene uncertain. Material: peripheral blood. The clonotype comes from a human donor in a cohort sampled during active COVID-19. The CDR3 nucleotides are TGTGCCACCAGTTCCACGGGAGTTGAAAAACTGTTTTTT. Amino acid sequence: CATSSTGVEKLFF.